A single sample is the source of the 19 T cell receptor beta chains below, sequenced in a study of PD-1 blockade in classical Hodgkin lymphoma. Here immunoSEQ multiplex PCR was the method, and the copy in TCRdb shows in-frame clones only, minus some. Among several thousand clones, approximately 60% were seen once, and the ten largest hold 10%. Indicated time point: cycle 4 day 1 (C4D1), after 5 to 7 weeks of nivolumab. All the patients suffered relapse after autologous stem cell transplantation, and brentuximab vedotin exposure differed. Researchers pulled CD8+ T cells out of thawed PBMCs using magnetic negative selection. The sequencing used CD8+ T cells from blood, collected before the fourth cycle of nivolumab. Receptors originate from a human donor with classical Hodgkin lymphoma.

Note on this clone: This likely stems from a read error, as it lies one base from a far larger clone. The rearrangement uses TRBV4-2 and TRBJ2-1, with 7 bases lining up with TRBD1. In germline, CDR1 is LGHNA, CDR2 YNFKEQ. V shed 5 bases, J shed 7 bases, and the junction held 5 bases outside the gene matches. The CDR3 loop spans 13 amino acids. The CDR3 nucleotides are TGTGCCAGCAGCTGGGGGACAGTGAATGAGCAGTTCTTC. Its translation is CASSWGTVNEQFF.

The J gene is TRBJ1-1, the V gene TRBV28, with D possibly TRBD1 on 5 matching bases. Trimming took 6 bases from V and 3 from J, leaving 20 bases between them. The CDR3 consists of 16 residues. In germline, CDR1 is MDHEN, CDR2 SYDVKM. The CDR3 bases are TGTGCCAGCAGCCTGTGGCGAGGGGAATCGGACACTGAAGCTTTCTTT. Protein: CASSLWRGESDTEAFF.

This clone was observed a few times. The rearrangement joins TRBV19 to TRBJ1-5; tentative D call: TRBD1 (6 bases). Deletions cut 0 bases from V and 1 base from J, with 19 bases between. The CDR3 is 19 residues long. Per the germline V gene, CDR1 is LNHDA and CDR2 is SQIVND (reference sequence). CDR3 DNA: TGTGCCAGTAGTATAGATAGGGCCCGACAGGATTACAGCAATCAGCCCCAGCATTTT. This gives the protein CASSIDRARQDYSNQPQHF.

By sample fraction, this clone is medium-sized. This sample also contains other DNA sequences that code for the same CDR3. This chain links TRBV5-1 with TRBJ2-1; D uncertain. CDR3 length equals 13 residues. The germline gives CDR1 SGHRS, CDR2 YFSETQ. Trimming stripped 1 base from V and 3 bases from J, with 5 bases between. Here the CDR3 reads CASSLNGYNEQFF. The CDR3 DNA is TGCGCCAGCAGCTTGAACGGCTACAATGAGCAGTTCTTC.

This chain uses TRBV27 with TRBJ2-5, with 8 positions matching TRBD1. The germline gives CDR1 MNHEY, CDR2 SMNVEV (reference sequence). Losses at the gene ends were 6 bases for V and 5 bases for J; bases not matched to a gene: 8. The CDR3 has 14 residues. CDR3 in amino acids: CASSKNRDRETQYF. The CDR3 region has the DNA TGTGCCAGCAGCAAGAACCGGGACAGGGAGACCCAGTACTTC.

The V call is TRBV9, the J call TRBJ1-3; D possibly corresponds to TRBD1 (5 bases). V was cut by 1 base and J by 1 base, with 9 bases left in between. The CDR3 runs 15 residues. Germline-derived CDR1 and CDR2 are SGDLS and YYNGEE. DNA of the CDR3: TGTGCCAGCAGCGTACAGGAGGGGTCTGGAAACACCATATATTTT. It encodes CASSVQEGSGNTIYF.

CDR3 region: CASSKTGYYEQYF. In DNA form, the CDR3 reads TGTGCCAGCTCCAAGACAGGGTACTACGAGCAGTACTTC. The gene calls are TRBV18 and TRBJ2-7; 7 bases agree with TRBD1. The germline CDR1 and CDR2 sequences are KGHSH and LQKENI. The CDR3 runs 13 residues. Germline trimming cut 6 bases from V and 3 bases from J; bases unmatched to any gene: 5.

V and J are TRBV11-2 and TRBJ2-7; 12 nucleotides agree with TRBD1. This CDR3 is built from 15 residues. The germline V gene has CDR1 SGHAT and CDR2 FQNNGV. V gave up 4 bases and J gave up 3 bases; unmatched junction bases: 4. The CDR3 DNA is TGTGCCAGCAGCTCGGGGACAGGGGGCTTCTACGAGCAGTACTTC. Protein product: CASSSGTGGFYEQYF.

This clone counts as medium-sized (0.01 to 0.1%). The chain has TRBV7-9 and TRBJ1-4; 9 bases align to TRBD1. Looked up from germline, CDR1 is SEHNR and CDR2 is FQNEAQ (reference sequence). CDR3 size: 14 residues. J gave up 7 bases and V 2 bases, and 2 bases lay outside the gene matches. The CDR3 loop reads CASSLNRGLEKLFF. The CDR3 DNA follows: TGTGCCAGCAGCTTAAACAGGGGGCTTGAAAAACTGTTTTTT.

V usage is TRBV9 and J usage is TRBJ2-2, with TRBD1 matching over 10 bases. Losses at the gene ends were 3 bases for V and 10 bases for J; bases not matched to a gene: 12. CDR1 and CDR2 (germline): SGDLS, YYNGEE. The CDR3 runs 16 residues. In nucleotides, the CDR3 is TGTGCCAGCAGCGCCGGGACAGGGGTCGACGAGGTGGAGCTGTTTTTT. Amino acid sequence: CASSAGTGVDEVELFF.

The chain is built from TRBV11-2 and TRBJ2-7; D ambiguous. CDR1 is SGHAT, CDR2 FQNNGV, per germline. The V gene lost 2 bases and the J gene lost 5 bases, with 10 bases spanning the gap. CDR3 size: 13 residues. The CDR3, as DNA: TGTGCCAGCAGCTTATATCCGGTGGACGAGCAGTACTTC. Translation: CASSLYPVDEQYF. Full variable domain (remainder filled in from reference TRBV11-2 and TRBJ2-7): EAGVAQSPRYKIIEKRQSVAFWCNPISGHATLYWYQQILGQGPKLLIQFQNNGVVDDSQLPKDRFSAERLKGVDSTLKIQPAKLEDSAVYLCASSLYPVDEQYFGPGTRLTVT.

This clone showed up just once. The genes are TRBV28 and TRBJ1-6; D is uncertain. CDR1 MDHEN and CDR2 SYDVKM come from the germline V gene. V gave up 5 bases and J gave up 10 bases, with 12 bases separating them. The length of the CDR3 is 13 residues. This chain's CDR3 is CASSQPGRSPLHF. CDR3 coding DNA: TGTGCCAGCAGTCAGCCTGGGAGGTCACCCCTCCACTTT.

The chain is built from TRBV10-3 and TRBJ2-3; the match to TRBD1 covers 8 bases. V was pared by 4 bases and J by 2 bases, with 2 bases of the junction left unmatched. In germline, CDR1 is ENHRY, CDR2 SYGVKD. The CDR3 covers 14 residues. The CDR3 here is CAISGQGITDTQYF. The CDR3 nucleotides read TGTGCCATCAGTGGACAGGGGATCACAGATACGCAGTATTTT.

The chain uses TRBV6-6 and TRBJ2-1; D may be TRBD1 (5 bases). V was trimmed by 7 bases and J by 0 bases, leaving 13 bases between them. CDR1 and CDR2 (germline): MNHNY, SVGAGI (reference sequence). The CDR3 loop spans 15 amino acids. The CDR3 region is CASIAGLSSYNEQFF. The CDR3 DNA reads TGTGCCAGCATTGCAGGGTTAAGCTCCTACAATGAGCAGTTCTTC.

The rearrangement joins TRBV6-6 to TRBJ1-5, with a tentative D call TRBD1 (5 bases). V gave up 2 bases and J gave up 5 bases, with 13 bases separating them. The germline gives CDR1 MNHNY, CDR2 SVGAGI (reference sequence). CDR3 length equals 15 residues. The CDR3 DNA reads TGTGCCAGCAGTTACCAGGACAACGTACATCAGCCCCAGCATTTT. Protein product: CASSYQDNVHQPQHF.

The V and J genes are TRBV5-5 and TRBJ1-2, with 10 nucleotides matching TRBD1. Losses at the gene ends were 4 bases for V and 5 bases for J; bases not matched to a gene: 5. This CDR3 has 14 amino acids. Germline lookup yields CDR1 SGHKS and CDR2 YYEKEE (reference sequence). CDR3 DNA sequence: TGTGCCAGCAGCGCGACAGGGGGCGCGTATGGCTACACCTTC. This translates into CASSATGGAYGYTF.

The genes are TRBV27 and TRBJ2-1, with 10 bases identical to TRBD2. Germline loops: CDR1 MNHEY, CDR2 SMNVEV (reference sequence). The length of the CDR3 is 15 residues. The V segment lost 0 bases and the J segment 9 bases; nucleotides outside the gene matches: 5. The DNA of the CDR3 is TGTGCCAGCAGTTTATCGACTAGCGGGTTAGGTGAGCAGTTCTTC. It specifies CASSLSTSGLGEQFF.

The J gene is TRBJ2-3, the V gene TRBV6-1; 14 bases are shared with TRBD2. Trimming took 4 bases from V and 5 from J; bases not matched to a gene: 2. Germline V gene data show CDR1 as MNHNS and CDR2 as SASEGT. This CDR3 is 15 amino acids long. The DNA for the CDR3 is TGTGCCAGCAGTGGACTAGCGGGAGGGCAAGATACGCAGTATTTT. Translation gives CASSGLAGGQDTQYF.

The chain recombines TRBV19 with TRBJ1-1, with unresolved D. Germline lookup yields CDR1 LNHDA and CDR2 SQIVND (reference sequence). This CDR3 is built from 14 residues. Trimming pared 1 base from V and 1 base from J, leaving 7 bases between. As DNA, the CDR3 is TGTGCCAGTAGTATAGGGGTTGGGAACACTGAAGCTTTCTTT. Protein product: CASSIGVGNTEAFF.